This T cell receptor beta chain was identified during a study of blood T cell repertoires in COVID-19. In the authors' workflow: Scientists estimated how many nucleated cells there were by amplifying reference gene primers. TCRdb's copy holds only in-frame clones and misses some; the assay was immunoSEQ multiplex PCR. Clone size and V and J calls were adopted from that table, with D and trimming inferred from the DNA. Of 90,000 to 110,000 clones listed, around 84% are singletons. This CDR3 region has 16 residues. The germline V and J ends were trimmed by 11 bases and 0 bases, with 20 bases remaining between them. Germline V CDR1 and CDR2: ENHRY, SYGVKD.

The clonotype originates from an elderly woman with active or convalescent COVID-19. J is TRBJ2-1 and V is TRBV10-3; TRBD1 might be the D (6 bases). The material sequenced was peripheral blood. In DNA form, the CDR3 reads TGTGCCGTCTATGGCCCTGAGACAGGCTCCTACAATGAGCAGTTCTTC. It is translated as CAVYGPETGSYNEQFF.